The 18 T cell receptor beta chains below all came from one sample that was sequenced in a study of blood T cells in healthy people across ages. Using a J-beta primer mix together with a sample-barcoded 5' primer, a second PCR was run for roughly 6 to 12 cycles. TCRdb processed the 5' RACE reads anew with MiXCR; each CDR3 protein has one entry. This table has approximately 810,000 distinct CDR3 sequences, 29% appearing once. The sequenced sample consisted of blood. Receptors were obtained from an elderly woman in good health.

This chain uses TRBV30 with TRBJ2-1, with D maybe TRBD1 (6 bases). The CDR3 has 15 residues. Germline CDR1 reads GTSNPN; CDR2 reads SVGIG (reference sequence). Trimming stripped 1 base from V and 0 bases from J, with 10 bases between. DNA for the CDR3: TGTGCCTGGAGTGGGGGACAAAGCTCCTACAATGAGCAGTTCTTC. This codes for CAWSGGQSSYNEQFF.

The V and J genes are TRBV29-1 and TRBJ2-1; 10 bases are a match to TRBD1. Germline CDR1 SQVTM, CDR2 ANQGSEA. The CDR3 covers 13 residues. Trimming at V came to 6 bases and at J to 8 bases, leaving 7 bases not matched to a gene. CDR3 nucleotide sequence: TGCAGCGTCGTCGGGACAGGGGTCGATGAGCAGTTCTTC. Protein sequence: CSVVGTGVDEQFF.

This clonotype has at least ten counts. V and J are TRBV7-2 and TRBJ1-2; D call uncertain. The CDR3 extends over 13 amino acids. V lost 2 bases, J lost 7 bases, and 11 bases lay in between. Germline V gene sequence: CDR1 SGHTA, CDR2 FQGNSA. The CDR3 region has the DNA TGTGCCAGCAGCTTACCTGACACGGGTGGCTACACCTTC. It encodes CASSLPDTGGYTF.

This clonotype was observed at least ten times. This chain joins TRBV5-1 and TRBJ2-5; weak D call: TRBD1 (6 bases). CDR3 length: 14 residues. Germline V gene lookup returns CDR1 SGHRS and CDR2 YFSETQ. The ends were cut back, 4 bases at V and 5 bases at J, with 15 bases in the middle. CDR3: CASSQQGSEETQYF. The CDR3 DNA sequence: TGCGCCAGCAGCCAACAGGGTTCGGAGGAGACCCAGTACTTC.

The J gene is TRBJ2-6, the V gene TRBV28; 8 bases fit TRBD1. This CDR3 contains 15 residues. The J segment lost 3 bases and the V segment lost 5 bases, leaving 3 bases of the junction unmatched. The V gene's germline CDR1 is MDHEN and CDR2 SYDVKM. The CDR3 nucleotides read TGTGCCAGCAGTCGACAGGGGCTTGGGGCCAACGTCCTGACTTTC. This sequence encodes CASSRQGLGANVLTF.

This clonotype was seen only once. This chain uses TRBV6-2 or TRBV6-3 with TRBJ2-2; D not resolved. This CDR3 spans 15 amino acids. Trimming shortened V by 2 bases and J by 1 base, and 8 bases separated the two germline ends. CDR1 and CDR2 from the germline V gene are MNHEY and SVGEGT. CDR3 bases: TGTGCCAGCAGTTACGAGCCAGGGAACACCGGGGAGCTGTTTTTT. Its translation: CASSYEPGNTGELFF.

In its sample, this clonotype was seen a few times. The genes are TRBV5-1 and TRBJ1-1; a weak D match, TRBD1 (5 bases). The V gene lost 1 base and the J gene lost 0 bases, with 10 bases spanning the gap. In germline, CDR1 is SGHRS, CDR2 YFSETQ. This CDR3 region has 15 residues. The CDR3 spells CASSLTGPMNTEAFF. The DNA for the CDR3 is TGCGCCAGCAGCTTGACAGGACCCATGAACACTGAAGCTTTCTTT.

The rearrangement links TRBV27 to TRBJ1-1; D is perhaps TRBD1 (5 bases). The CDR3 spans 15 residues. The V and J ends lost 7 bases and 1 base respectively, with 16 bases between them. Germline CDR1 MNHEY, CDR2 SMNVEV (reference sequence). The DNA of the CDR3 is TGTGCCAGCAACTCACTTTATCAGGGGAACACTGAAGCTTTCTTT. Translation gives CASNSLYQGNTEAFF.

In its sample, this clonotype was seen many times. The rearrangement links TRBV18 to TRBJ2-1, with D maybe TRBD2 (6 bases). Trimming pared 1 base from V and 0 bases from J, leaving 16 bases between. Germline values: CDR1 KGHSH, CDR2 LQKENI. CDR3 length: 18 residues. Here the CDR3 DNA reads TGTGCCAGCTCACCACTTCGACTAGGCCAGAGCTCCTACAATGAGCAGTTCTTC. This translates into CASSPLRLGQSSYNEQFF.

This clonotype has ten or more counts. The genes are TRBV12-3 or TRBV12-4 and TRBJ2-3, with D possibly TRBD1 on 6 matching bases. The CDR3 is 15 residues long. The V gene lost 5 bases and the J gene lost 0 bases, with 12 bases spanning the gap. The CDR3 DNA reads TGTGCCAGCAGTCAATACAGGGCGAGCACAGATACGCAGTATTTT. The encoded protein is CASSQYRASTDTQYF.

The chain recombines TRBV3-1 with TRBJ2-5, with D tentatively TRBD2 (6 bases). Germline assignment: CDR1 LGHDT and CDR2 YNNKEL (reference sequence). This CDR3 contains 13 residues. V was clipped by 3 bases and J by 4 bases, with 9 bases between them. The CDR3 DNA is TGTGCCAGCAGCCAGACTAGAAGAGAGACCCAGTACTTC. As protein: CASSQTRRETQYF.

This clonotype was found a few times. For the CDR3, the DNA is TGTGCCAGCAGCTTAACCGACAGGGCAGGATTGGAAGCTTTCTTT. Residues: CASSLTDRAGLEAFF. The genes are TRBV7-2 and TRBJ1-1; TRBD1 matches 7 bases. CDR1 and CDR2 from the germline V gene are SGHTA and FQGNSA. This CDR3 contains 15 residues. Losses at the gene ends were 2 bases for V and 8 bases for J; bases not matched to a gene: 11.

Note on this clonotype: As the CDR3 is not closed by the conserved phenylalanine or tryptophan, this likely results from a read error. The V call is TRBV14, the J call TRBJ2-1; the match to TRBD1 covers 10 bases. Germline V gene sequence: CDR1 SGHDN, CDR2 FVKESK. CDR3 length: 16 amino acids. The V and J ends lost 4 bases and 6 bases, in that order; junction bases with no gene match: 9. CDR3 loop: CASSLPGTGAVNEQFV. CDR3 bases: TGTGCCAGCAGCCTCCCGGGGACAGGGGCGGTCAATGAGCAGTTCGTC.

V is TRBV7-2 and J is TRBJ2-1, with D maybe TRBD1 (7 bases). Judging by the DNA end, TRBJ2-7 fits better; the J call may be wrong. In germline, CDR1 is SGHTA, CDR2 FQGNSA. CDR3 size: 16 residues. CDR3 loop: CASSLQGGSSYNEQYF. The CDR3 coding sequence is TGTGCCAGCAGCTTACAGGGGGGCAGCTCCTACAACGAGCAGTACTTC.

This clonotype was seen repeatedly, ten times or more. The J gene is TRBJ2-5, the V gene TRBV20-1, with 10 bases that match TRBD2. Germline V gives CDR1 DFQATT, CDR2 SNEGSKA (reference sequence). The J segment lost 4 bases and the V segment lost 3 bases, leaving 5 bases of the junction unmatched. The CDR3 is made up of 14 amino acids. In nucleotides, the CDR3 is TGCAGTGCTAGTACAGCGGGGGGGCCAGAGACCCAGTACTTC. It encodes CSASTAGGPETQYF.

In this sample, this clonotype turned up many times. The chain has TRBV9 and TRBJ2-3, with 8 bases aligning to TRBD2. Germline-derived CDR1 and CDR2 are SGDLS and YYNGEE. With V trimmed by 6 bases and J by 1 base, 13 bases remained unmatched. The CDR3 consists of 17 residues. The CDR3 spells CASMPAGAHLRTDTQYF. CDR3 DNA: TGTGCCAGCATGCCAGCGGGGGCCCATTTACGCACAGATACGCAGTATTTT.

This chain connects TRBV7-2 to TRBJ2-1, with a weak D call TRBD2 (6 bases). The CDR3 covers 15 residues. Trimming took 5 bases from V and 1 from J, leaving 12 bases between them. Germline CDR1 SGHTA, CDR2 FQGNSA. The CDR3: CASSPGLQSYNEQFF. In DNA, the CDR3 is TGTGCCAGCAGCCCGGGACTCCAATCCTACAATGAGCAGTTCTTC.

Many counts were recorded for this clonotype. This sequence joins TRBV20-1 and TRBJ2-3; no definite D call. Germline V gene sequence: CDR1 DFQATT, CDR2 SNEGSKA (reference sequence). V lost 0 bases, J lost 2 bases, and 6 bases lay in between. The CDR3 has 13 amino acids. CDR3 coding DNA: TGCAGTGCTAGAGATGTCTTCACAGATACGCAGTATTTT. Protein: CSARDVFTDTQYF.